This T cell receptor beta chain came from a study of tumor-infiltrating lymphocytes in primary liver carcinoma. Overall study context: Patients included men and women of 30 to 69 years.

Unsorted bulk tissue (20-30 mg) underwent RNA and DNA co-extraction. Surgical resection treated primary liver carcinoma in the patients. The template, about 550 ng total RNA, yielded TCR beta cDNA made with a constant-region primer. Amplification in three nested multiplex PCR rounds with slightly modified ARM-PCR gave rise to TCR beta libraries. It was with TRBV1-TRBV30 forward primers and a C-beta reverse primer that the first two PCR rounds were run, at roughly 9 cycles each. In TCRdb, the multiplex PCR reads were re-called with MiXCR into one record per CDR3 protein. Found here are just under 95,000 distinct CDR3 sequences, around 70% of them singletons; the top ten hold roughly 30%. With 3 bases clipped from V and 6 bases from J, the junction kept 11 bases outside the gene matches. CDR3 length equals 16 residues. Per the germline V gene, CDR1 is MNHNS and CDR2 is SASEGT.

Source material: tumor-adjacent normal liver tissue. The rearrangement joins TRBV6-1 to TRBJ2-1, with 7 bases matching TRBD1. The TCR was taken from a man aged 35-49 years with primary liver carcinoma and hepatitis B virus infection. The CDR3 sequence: CASSEIPGQTGNEQFF. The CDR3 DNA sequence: TGTGCCAGCAGTGAGATCCCGGGACAGACGGGCAATGAGCAGTTCTTC.